This TCR beta chain was obtained from a study of memory CD4+ T cells and cytomegalovirus serostatus. At the level of the study: This sample comes from healthy Belgian adults, several CMV seropositive, approximately 24 seronegative.

Single viable CD3+CD4+CD8-CD45RO+ cells were sorted as the memory CD4+ T cells. Total CD4+ T cells were enriched by CD4 positive selection. Original processing methods: After removing out-of-frame reads, 2,204,828 distinct TCRbeta sequences remained. Assay: immunoSEQ multiplex PCR; the TCRdb copy retains only in-frame clones and omits some. That table gives V, J and clone size, and the DNA gave D and trimming. The sample lists 80,000 or so clones; just under 80% were seen once. V was pared by 2 bases and J by 5 bases, with 7 bases between. Germline V gene lookup returns CDR1 SGHAT and CDR2 FQNNGV. The CDR3 has 13 amino acids.

The chain combines TRBV11-2 with TRBJ2-1; D uncertain. This clonotype was obtained from an adult in good health and CMV-seropositive. Sequencing input: memory CD4+ T cells from blood. The CDR3 bases are TGTGCCAGCAGCTTATACCCGAACAATGAGCAGTTCTTC. Amino acids: CASSLYPNNEQFF. The whole variable domain, filled in from reference TRBV11-2 and TRBJ2-1, reads EAGVAQSPRYKIIEKRQSVAFWCNPISGHATLYWYQQILGQGPKLLIQFQNNGVVDDSQLPKDRFSAERLKGVDSTLKIQPAKLEDSAVYLCASSLYPNNEQFFGPGTRLTVL.